The text below deals with one T cell receptor (beta chain). Authors' analysis steps: Reference gene primers were amplified, and this amplification served to estimate nucleated cell counts. Profiled with immunoSEQ multiplex PCR; TCRdb holds only in-frame clones, not every one. V and J calls and clone size follow that table, whereas D and trimming were derived from the DNA. The table has fewer than 250,000 clones, over 75% seen once. This CDR3 contains 16 residues. Between the trimmed V and J ends, which lost 0 bases and 1 base, there was a span of 10 bases. Germline CDR1 reads MNHEY; CDR2 reads SVGEGT. The entry originates in a study of blood T cell repertoires in COVID-19. Study information: Material from acute and convalescent COVID-19 was sourced from the United States, Italy and Spain. Sources were T cells, B-cell-depleted T cells, or PBMCs; the material itself was cDNA or gDNA.

Participant-given clinical history determined each cohort assignment. Sequenced: PBMCs or T cells enriched from blood (not recorded which). The TCR sequence derives from a man aged 25-45 years in a cohort exposed to, infected with or recovered from COVID-19 (not recorded which). The chain joins TRBV6-2 or TRBV6-3 to TRBJ1-5; TRBD1 is a possible D gene (5 bases). The CDR3 bases are TGTGCCAGCAGTTACTCGAGACAGTGGAGCAATCAGCCCCAGCATTTT. Amino acid sequence: CASSYSRQWSNQPQHF.